This T cell receptor beta chain is from a study of long-term antiretroviral therapy in people with HIV. Whole-study results and caveats: CDR3 length ranges were narrower in HIV repertoires than in controls. Clones with expansion before ART led the repertoire at all time points.

Regarding this clone: Its cognate antigen is unknown.

The immunoSEQ assay was v3.0, run at survey level. Target depth was 40,000-50,000 T-cell genomes per sample. TCRdb keeps only in-frame clones here, not all; method: immunoSEQ multiplex PCR. The table has about 12,000 clones, 79% seen once. Cryopreserved PBMC numbered about 0.9-11 million per sample before DNA extraction. Trimming took 7 bases from V and 10 from J; bases not matched to a gene: 13. The germline V gene encodes CDR1 SQVTM and CDR2 ANQGSEA. This CDR3 comprises 13 residues. The rearrangement uses TRBV29-1 and TRBJ2-1; TRBD2 matches at 7 bases. The TCR was taken from a woman aged 40 to 50 with HIV. Sequenced material: unsorted PBMCs, taken 0.8 years before starting antiretroviral therapy. CDR3 amino acids: CSATVAGSGEQFF. CDR3 nucleotide sequence: TGCAGCGCTACCGTAGCGGGCTCAGGGGAGCAGTTCTTC.